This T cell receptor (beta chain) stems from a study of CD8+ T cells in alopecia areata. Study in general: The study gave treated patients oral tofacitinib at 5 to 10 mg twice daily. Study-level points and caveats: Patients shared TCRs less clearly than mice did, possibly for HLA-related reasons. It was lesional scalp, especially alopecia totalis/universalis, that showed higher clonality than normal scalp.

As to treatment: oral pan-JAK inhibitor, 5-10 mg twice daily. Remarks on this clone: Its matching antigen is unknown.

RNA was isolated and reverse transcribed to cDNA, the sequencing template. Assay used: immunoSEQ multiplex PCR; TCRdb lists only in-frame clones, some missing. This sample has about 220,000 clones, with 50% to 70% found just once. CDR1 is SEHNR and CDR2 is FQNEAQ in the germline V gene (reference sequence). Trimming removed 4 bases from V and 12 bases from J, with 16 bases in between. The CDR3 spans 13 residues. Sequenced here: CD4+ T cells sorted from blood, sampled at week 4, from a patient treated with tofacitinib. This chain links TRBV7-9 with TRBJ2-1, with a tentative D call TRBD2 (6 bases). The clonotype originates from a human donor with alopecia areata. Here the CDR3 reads CASSYLDPGVQFF. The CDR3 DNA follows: TGTGCCAGCAGCTACTTGGACCCGGGAGTGCAGTTCTTC.